This entry lists 28 T cell receptor beta chains sequenced from one sample in a study of cytomegalovirus exposure and HLA in healthy donors. The PCR employed 60 Vbeta primers together with 13 Jbeta primers. TCRdb keeps only in-frame clones here, not all; method: immunoSEQ multiplex PCR. The sample consists of about 190,000 clones, 81% of them appearing once. The sample taken for sequencing was PBMCs. The source of these receptors is a man over 45 in good health and CMV-seronegative.

The rearrangement joins TRBV27 to TRBJ1-6; possibly TRBD1 for D (5 bases). V was clipped by 5 bases and J by 9 bases, with 23 bases between them. Germline values: CDR1 MNHEY, CDR2 SMNVEV (reference sequence). The CDR3 is 17 residues long. The CDR3 loop reads CASSQRQSGSTFSPLHF. The CDR3 DNA reads as TGTGCCAGCAGTCAACGACAGTCCGGCTCAACATTTTCACCCCTCCACTTT.

The chain carries TRBV6-1 and TRBJ1-4; D might be TRBD1 (5 bases). Germline lookup yields CDR1 MNHNS and CDR2 SASEGT. The CDR3 runs to 13 residues. Deletions cut 3 bases from V and 8 bases from J, with 10 bases between. The CDR3: CASSEWGDEKLFF. The CDR3 nucleotides are TGTGCCAGCAGTGAGTGGGGGGACGAAAAACTGTTTTTT.

The sample holds a few counts of this clone. The rearrangement links TRBV2 to TRBJ2-7; a possible D gene is TRBD2 (7 bases). Germline CDR1 and CDR2: SNHLY and FYNNEI. Trimming took off 7 bases at V and 7 bases at J, with 14 bases between the two ends. The CDR3 totals 12 residues. The CDR3 sequence: CASKGGAQEQYF. The CDR3 DNA follows: TGTGCCAGCAAGGGGGGGGCGCAAGAGCAGTACTTC.

The rearrangement links TRBV19 to TRBJ1-5, with D possibly TRBD1 on 6 matching bases. Germline V lookup: CDR1 LNHDA, CDR2 SQIVND (reference sequence). This CDR3 has 15 amino acids. V lost 5 bases, J lost 2 bases, and 13 bases lay in between. CDR3 DNA: TGTGCCAGTAGTCCAGGGGTGAGTGGCAATCAGCCCCAGCATTTT. The encoded protein is CASSPGVSGNQPQHF.

The V gene is TRBV6-4, the J gene TRBJ2-3; tentatively, D is TRBD2 (6 bases). Between the trimmed V and J ends, which lost 4 bases and 5 bases, there was a span of 13 bases. Germline V gene data show CDR1 as MRHNA and CDR2 as SNTAGT. The CDR3 has 14 amino acids. The CDR3 DNA reads as TGTGCCAGCAGTGTAGGGGCAGCGGGAGATACGCAGTATTTT. This encodes CASSVGAAGDTQYF.

The gene calls are TRBV6-5 and TRBJ1-2; D gene uncertain. The CDR3 totals 14 residues. The germline CDR1 and CDR2 sequences are MNHEY and SVGAGI. Trimming stripped 7 bases from V and 8 bases from J, with 20 bases between. DNA of the CDR3: TGTGCCAGCATGGGCAGGAAAGGTTCGATGGGCTACACCTTC. Translation gives CASMGRKGSMGYTF.

The DNA of the CDR3 is TGTGCCAGCAGTCCGACAGGGGGCCCTAGCTCCTACAATGAGCAGTTCTTC. Residues: CASSPTGGPSSYNEQFF. V gene TRBV27 combines with J gene TRBJ2-1, with 10 bases lining up with TRBD1. Germline CDR1 is MNHEY and CDR2 is SMNVEV (reference sequence). The CDR3 runs to 17 residues. The V and J ends lost 5 bases and 0 bases, in that order; junction bases with no gene match: 7.

V is TRBV29-1 and J is TRBJ1-1; D call uncertain. The CDR3 is made up of 12 amino acids. The V gene lost 8 bases and the J gene lost 6 bases, with 16 bases spanning the gap. Germline V gives CDR1 SQVTM, CDR2 ANQGSEA. CDR3 in amino acids: CSPTTLSAEAFF. DNA of the CDR3: TGCAGCCCCACCACTCTCAGCGCTGAAGCTTTCTTT.

The CDR3 region has the DNA TGTGCCAGCAGTTATGGGACATTTAACACCATATATTTT. The encoded protein is CASSYGTFNTIYF. This chain uses TRBV6-5 with TRBJ1-3, with a possible D match to TRBD1 (6 bases). Germline V gives CDR1 MNHEY, CDR2 SVGAGI. The ends were cut back, 3 bases at V and 7 bases at J, with 10 bases in the middle. The CDR3 consists of 13 residues.

CDR3 in DNA: TGTGCCAGCAGCGTAGGGGCGCTAGCGGGGGATCGCGAGCAGTACTTC. Translated: CASSVGALAGDREQYF. The rearrangement links TRBV9 to TRBJ2-7; 10 bases are a match to TRBD2. With V trimmed by 0 bases and J by 6 bases, 9 bases remained unmatched. The germline V gene encodes CDR1 SGDLS and CDR2 YYNGEE. The CDR3 spans 16 residues. Based on the CDR3 plus reference TRBV9 and TRBJ2-7, the full variable domain is DSGVTQTPKHLITATGQRVTLRCSPRSGDLSVYWYQQSLDQGLQFLIQYYNGEERAKGNILERFSAQQFPDLHSELNLSSLELGDSALYFCASSVGALAGDREQYFGPGTRLTVT.

The gene calls are TRBV7-2 and TRBJ2-2; TRBD1 aligns across 9 bases. Germline-derived CDR1 and CDR2 are SGHTA and FQGNSA. V dropped 8 bases and J dropped 6; count of bases not matched to a gene: 4. This CDR3 contains 13 residues. The CDR3 spells CASPGQGSGELFF. For the CDR3, the DNA is TGTGCCAGCCCCGGACAGGGGTCCGGGGAGCTGTTTTTT.

The rearrangement links TRBV7-8 to TRBJ2-7; 8 nucleotides match TRBD1. Germline values: CDR1 SGHVS, CDR2 FQNEAQ. Germline trimming cut 4 bases from V and 0 bases from J; bases unmatched to any gene: 5. This CDR3 region has 15 residues. CDR3 loop: CASSSRQGNSYEQYF. In DNA, the CDR3 is TGTGCCAGCAGCTCCCGACAGGGGAACTCCTACGAGCAGTACTTC. Full variable domain (outside the CDR3, taken from reference TRBV7-8 and TRBJ2-7): GAGVSQSPRYKVAKRGQDVALRCDPISGHVSLFWYQQALGQGPEFLTYFQNEAQLDKSGLPSDRFFAERPEGSVSTLKIQRTQQEDSAVYLCASSSRQGNSYEQYFGPGTRLTVT.

The V and J genes are TRBV10-3 and TRBJ2-7; a weak D match, TRBD2 (6 bases). The CDR3 has 14 residues. V lost 6 bases to trimming and J lost 6 bases, with 18 bases between them. The germline CDR1 and CDR2 sequences are ENHRY and SYGVKD. CDR3 protein: CAIRQAVGGGEQYF. The CDR3 nucleotides are TGTGCCATCAGGCAGGCCGTGGGGGGAGGCGAGCAGTACTTC.

The chain uses TRBV5-1 and TRBJ2-7; no reliable D call. Trimming pared 2 bases from V and 1 base from J, leaving 19 bases between. The CDR3 contains 17 residues. Germline V lookup: CDR1 SGHRS, CDR2 YFSETQ. The CDR3 here is CASSLSSLDIQSYEQYF. CDR3 sequence (DNA): TGCGCCAGCAGCTTATCGTCTTTAGACATCCAATCCTACGAGCAGTACTTC.

The gene calls are TRBV5-1 and TRBJ2-1; 8 positions agree with TRBD2. CDR1 is SGHRS and CDR2 is YFSETQ in the germline V gene. V lost 0 bases, J lost 6 bases, and 2 bases stayed unmatched. This CDR3 has 14 residues. DNA for the CDR3: TGCGCCAGCAGCTTGGGAGGGACTAGCAATGAGCAGTTCTTC. Its translation: CASSLGGTSNEQFF.

The J gene is TRBJ2-1, the V gene TRBV4-1, with TRBD2 as a possible D gene (6 bases). This CDR3 is built from 15 residues. Trimming shortened V by 1 base and J by 4 bases, and 11 bases separated the two germline ends. Germline V gene sequence: CDR1 MGHRA, CDR2 YSYEKL. CDR3 sequence reads: CASSQGGDPYNEQFF. The CDR3 nucleotides read TGCGCCAGCAGCCAAGGGGGGGACCCTTACAATGAGCAGTTCTTC.

CDR3 region: CAISDPTNRGRNEQYF. DNA for the CDR3: TGTGCCATCAGTGACCCCACGAACAGGGGGAGAAACGAGCAGTACTTC. The J gene is TRBJ2-7, the V gene TRBV10-3, with 8 nucleotides matching TRBD1. CDR3 length equals 16 residues. The germline V gene encodes CDR1 ENHRY and CDR2 SYGVKD. V lost 3 bases, J lost 5 bases, and 12 bases stayed unmatched.

This sequence joins TRBV9 and TRBJ2-7, with 8 bases lining up with TRBD1. V gave up 0 bases and J gave up 1 base; unmatched junction bases: 6. CDR1 and CDR2 (germline): SGDLS, YYNGEE. CDR3 length equals 16 residues. The CDR3 nucleotides read TGTGCCAGCAGCGTAGATCAGGGGGCGCGATCCTACGAGCAGTACTTC. Its protein product is CASSVDQGARSYEQYF.

This clone was counted a few times. The genes are TRBV7-2 and TRBJ1-1; 8 bases agree with TRBD1. Germline-derived CDR1 and CDR2 are SGHTA and FQGNSA. The CDR3 contains 17 residues. With 1 base clipped from V and 4 bases from J, the junction kept 11 bases outside the gene matches. CDR3 DNA: TGTGCCAGCAGCTTAGTGGCCGGACAGGGAGTTGGCACTGAAGCTTTCTTT. Translation gives CASSLVAGQGVGTEAFF.

The chain recombines TRBV7-2 with TRBJ1-6; no reliable D call. The CDR3 is 14 residues long. The germline gives CDR1 SGHTA, CDR2 FQGNSA. V was shortened by 1 base and J by 6 bases, with 7 bases between the two germline ends. CDR3 protein: CASSLVTGNSPLHF. The CDR3 DNA reads as TGTGCCAGCAGCTTAGTAACGGGTAATTCACCCCTCCACTTT.

The V call is TRBV4-1, the J call TRBJ1-1; tentatively, D is TRBD1 (6 bases). This CDR3 is 14 amino acids long. Germline V CDR1 and CDR2: MGHRA, YSYEKL. Between the trimmed V and J ends, which lost 0 bases and 4 bases, there was a span of 9 bases. The CDR3 loop reads CASSQEARGTEAFF. The CDR3 DNA reads TGCGCCAGCAGCCAAGAAGCCAGGGGCACTGAAGCTTTCTTT.

The rearrangement links TRBV5-4 to TRBJ2-3, with D possibly TRBD1 on 6 matching bases. The CDR3 is 14 residues long. The ends were cut back, 2 bases at V and 1 base at J, with 8 bases in the middle. From germline, CDR1 is SGHNT and CDR2 YYREEE (reference sequence). DNA of the CDR3: TGTGCCAGCAGCTTTTCAGGGGGCACAGATACGCAGTATTTT. Translated, it gives CASSFSGGTDTQYF.

This rearrangement joins TRBV9 to TRBJ2-5; maybe TRBD2 (6 bases). The V and J ends lost 6 bases and 2 bases respectively, with 11 bases between them. CDR1 is SGDLS and CDR2 is YYNGEE in the germline V gene. The CDR3 is 13 amino acids. The CDR3 loop is CASTGGEQETQYF. The CDR3 DNA reads TGTGCCAGCACCGGGGGTGAACAAGAGACCCAGTACTTC.

The CDR3 loop is CAWDGPDGTF. CDR3 bases: TGTGCCTGGGACGGTCCCGACGGGACCTTC. The chain joins TRBV30 to TRBJ1-2; D gene unclear. The CDR3 is 10 amino acids. V was cut by 5 bases and J by 14 bases, with 15 bases left in between. Germline CDR1 is GTSNPN and CDR2 is SVGIG (reference sequence).

The chain couples TRBV5-5 to TRBJ2-7; TRBD1 matches 8 bases. Germline trimming cut 4 bases from V and 5 bases from J; bases unmatched to any gene: 5. This CDR3 is 13 amino acids long. The germline gives CDR1 SGHKS, CDR2 YYEKEE (reference sequence). This chain's CDR3 is CASSLRGLDEQYF. The DNA of the CDR3 is TGTGCCAGCAGCCTCAGGGGGCTGGACGAGCAGTACTTC.

Remarks on this clone: The junction differs from germline at one of its ends, possibly a read error. This rearrangement joins TRBV7-3 to TRBJ2-5, with a weak D call TRBD1 (5 bases). The CDR3 has 13 amino acids. Per the germline V gene, CDR1 is SGHTA and CDR2 is FQGTGA. CDR3 sequence: CTSSLQGEGYQYF. The CDR3 DNA follows: TGTACCAGCAGCTTGCAGGGTGAAGGGTACCAGTACTTC.

The CDR3 loop is CASSRGQGVGTNEQYF. In nucleotides, the CDR3 is TGTGCCAGCAGTCGAGGCCAGGGAGTAGGGACTAACGAGCAGTACTTC. This rearrangement joins TRBV2 to TRBJ2-7; 7 bases align to TRBD2. Germline trimming cut 5 bases from V and 5 bases from J; bases unmatched to any gene: 15. This CDR3 spans 16 amino acids. CDR1 and CDR2 (germline): SNHLY, FYNNEI.

This sequence joins TRBV27 and TRBJ1-3; maybe TRBD1 (5 bases). The germline V gene has CDR1 MNHEY and CDR2 SMNVEV (reference sequence). The CDR3 totals 14 residues. Trimming pared 8 bases from V and 0 bases from J, leaving 11 bases between. The CDR3 nucleotides are TGTGCCAGCCGACAGACCAGCTCTGGAAACACCATATATTTT. Amino acid sequence: CASRQTSSGNTIYF.